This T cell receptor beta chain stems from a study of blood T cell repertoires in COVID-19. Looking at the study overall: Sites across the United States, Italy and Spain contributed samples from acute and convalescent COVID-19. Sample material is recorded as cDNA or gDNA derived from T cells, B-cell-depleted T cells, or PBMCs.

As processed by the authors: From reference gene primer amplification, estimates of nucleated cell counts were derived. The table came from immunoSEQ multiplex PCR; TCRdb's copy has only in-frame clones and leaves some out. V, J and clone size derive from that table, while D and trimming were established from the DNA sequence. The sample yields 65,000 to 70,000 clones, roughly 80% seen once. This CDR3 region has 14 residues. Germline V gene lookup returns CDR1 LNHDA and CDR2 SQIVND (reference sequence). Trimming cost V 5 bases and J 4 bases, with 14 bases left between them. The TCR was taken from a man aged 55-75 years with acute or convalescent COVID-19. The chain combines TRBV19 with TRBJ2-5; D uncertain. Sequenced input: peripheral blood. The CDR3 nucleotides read TGTGCCAGTAGTCATAGGTCCACGGGAGAGACCCAGTACTTC. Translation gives CASSHRSTGETQYF.